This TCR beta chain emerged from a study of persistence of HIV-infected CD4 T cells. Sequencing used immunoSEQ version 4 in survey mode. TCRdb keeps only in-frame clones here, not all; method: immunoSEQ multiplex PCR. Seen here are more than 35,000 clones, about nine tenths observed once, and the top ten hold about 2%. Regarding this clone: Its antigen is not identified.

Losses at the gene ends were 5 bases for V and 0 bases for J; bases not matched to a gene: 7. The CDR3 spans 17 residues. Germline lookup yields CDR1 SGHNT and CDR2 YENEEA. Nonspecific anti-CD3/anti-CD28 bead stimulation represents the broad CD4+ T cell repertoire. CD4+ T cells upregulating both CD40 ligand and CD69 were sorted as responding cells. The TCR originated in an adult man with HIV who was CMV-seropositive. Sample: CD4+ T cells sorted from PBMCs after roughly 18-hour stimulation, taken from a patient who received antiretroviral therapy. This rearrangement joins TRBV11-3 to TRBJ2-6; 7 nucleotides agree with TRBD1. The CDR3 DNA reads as TGTGCCAGCAGCAAGGGGGACAGCAGCTCTGGGGCCAACGTCCTGACTTTC. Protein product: CASSKGDSSSGANVLTF.